This entry lists 24 T cell receptor beta chains sequenced from one sample in a study of blood T cell repertoires in COVID-19. Some clones are missing from TCRdb's copy, which holds only in-frame ones; the method was immunoSEQ multiplex PCR. The data show about 150,000 clones, more than 75% seen once. The sequencing sample was made of peripheral blood. Receptors were obtained from a man in his sixties with acute or convalescent COVID-19.

The genes are TRBV19 and TRBJ2-2; 7 positions match TRBD1. This CDR3 contains 16 residues. Germline V gene data show CDR1 as LNHDA and CDR2 as SQIVND (reference sequence). The J segment lost 5 bases and the V segment lost 5 bases, leaving 11 bases of the junction unmatched. The CDR3 is CASSFQTGHLTGELFF. CDR3 in DNA: TGTGCCAGTAGTTTCCAGACAGGGCATCTGACCGGGGAGCTGTTTTTT.

Only a few counts were recorded for this clone. V usage is TRBV4-1 and J usage is TRBJ2-7; 8 nucleotides line up with TRBD2. V shed 1 base and J 6 bases; nucleotides not matched to a gene: 11. The CDR3 contains 16 residues. Per germline, CDR1 MGHRA and CDR2 YSYEKL. CDR3 sequence (DNA): TGCGCCAGCAGCCAAGTGAGTGGACTAGCAATCGTCGAGCAGTACTTC. This encodes CASSQVSGLAIVEQYF.

V is TRBV7-2 and J is TRBJ2-3; D is unclear. The CDR3 has 14 residues. Trimming pared 0 bases from V and 2 bases from J, leaving 6 bases between. Germline V gene sequence: CDR1 SGHTA, CDR2 FQGNSA. The CDR3 DNA reads TGTGCCAGCAGCTTAGCGGTAGCCACAGATACGCAGTATTTT. It is translated as CASSLAVATDTQYF.

This clone turned up a few times. The rearrangement uses TRBV28 and TRBJ1-2; tentative D call: TRBD1 (5 bases). The germline CDR1 and CDR2 sequences are MDHEN and SYDVKM. V was cut by 2 bases and J by 2 bases, with 9 bases left in between. The CDR3 has 14 residues. The CDR3 region has the DNA TGTGCCAGCAGTTTAGATGCAGGGAACTATGGCTACACCTTC. Translated, it gives CASSLDAGNYGYTF.

This clone was counted only a few times. CDR3 nucleotides: TGTGCCAGCAGTCCAACAGGACAGGGCTACGAGCAGTACTTC. Translation: CASSPTGQGYEQYF. The V and J genes are TRBV6-5 and TRBJ2-7; 8 positions match TRBD1. The CDR3 consists of 14 residues. V shed 5 bases, J shed 3 bases, and the junction held 6 bases outside the gene matches. The germline CDR1 and CDR2 sequences are MNHEY and SVGAGI.

This rearrangement joins TRBV6-1 to TRBJ1-3, with a tentative D call TRBD1 (5 bases). CDR1 is MNHNS, CDR2 SASEGT, per germline. With 4 bases removed from V and 0 bases from J, the gap between germline ends came to 13 bases. This CDR3 spans 16 amino acids. The CDR3 reads CASSARQRASGNTIYF. The CDR3 DNA reads as TGTGCCAGCAGTGCTCGACAGCGCGCCTCTGGAAACACCATATATTTT.

This CDR3 reads CSVERDTRSSTDTQYF. Here the CDR3 DNA reads TGCAGCGTTGAACGGGACACGCGTTCTAGCACAGATACGCAGTATTTT. The V and J genes are TRBV29-1 and TRBJ2-3; D is possibly TRBD1 (6 bases). Germline V CDR1 and CDR2: SQVTM, ANQGSEA. V lost 2 bases and J lost 0, with 15 bases in between. This CDR3 spans 16 amino acids.

The chain carries TRBV7-8 and TRBJ2-7; 9 bases are a match to TRBD2. Germline trimming cut 5 bases from V and 3 bases from J; bases unmatched to any gene: 11. The germline gives CDR1 SGHVS, CDR2 FQNEAQ. The CDR3 totals 16 residues. CDR3 loop: CASSNWGREGRYEQYF. CDR3 nucleotide sequence: TGTGCCAGCAGCAACTGGGGGCGGGAGGGCCGCTACGAGCAGTACTTC.

This chain uses TRBV7-2 with TRBJ2-1, with D maybe TRBD2 (5 bases). The CDR3 totals 13 residues. V was clipped by 3 bases and J by 7 bases, with 10 bases between them. Germline loops: CDR1 SGHTA, CDR2 FQGNSA. For the CDR3, the DNA is TGTGCCAGCAGCTTGACTAACACTAATGAGCAGTTCTTC. Amino acids: CASSLTNTNEQFF.

This rearrangement joins TRBV7-9 to TRBJ1-4; 11 bases align to TRBD1. Germline loops: CDR1 SEHNR, CDR2 FQNEAQ (reference sequence). The CDR3 loop spans 15 amino acids. J lost 6 bases, V lost 5 bases, and 5 bases had no gene match. The CDR3 sequence: CASSEPGQGDEKLFF. CDR3 bases: TGTGCCAGCAGCGAACCGGGACAGGGGGATGAAAAACTGTTTTTT.

The genes are TRBV11-2 and TRBJ2-3; maybe TRBD2 (5 bases). Germline loops: CDR1 SGHAT, CDR2 FQNNGV. V lost 0 bases to trimming and J lost 2 bases, with 9 bases between them. This CDR3 region has 15 residues. The CDR3 here is CASSLEGRDTDTQYF. The CDR3 DNA follows: TGTGCCAGCAGCTTAGAGGGGAGAGACACAGATACGCAGTATTTT.

This clone showed up just a few times. The rearrangement links TRBV7-3 to TRBJ2-7; 9 nucleotides match TRBD1. The CDR3 contains 18 residues. Per germline, CDR1 SGHTA and CDR2 FQGTGA. Germline trimming cut 5 bases from V and 2 bases from J; bases unmatched to any gene: 16. DNA for the CDR3: TGTGCCAGCAGCCCGGGACAGGGTAAAGGGCAGTCCCCCTACGAGCAGTACTTC. Protein: CASSPGQGKGQSPYEQYF.

V usage is TRBV9 and J usage is TRBJ2-3; TRBD1 matches 7 bases. The V gene end was trimmed by 3 bases and the J gene end by 2 bases; junction bases not matched to a gene: 6. CDR1 and CDR2 from the germline V gene are SGDLS and YYNGEE. The CDR3 totals 15 residues. CDR3 amino acids: CASSGRDSHTDTQYF. In nucleotides, the CDR3 is TGTGCCAGCAGCGGACGGGACAGCCACACAGATACGCAGTATTTT.

On this clone itself: The identical CDR3 is also encoded by other nucleotide sequences in the sample. The chain employs TRBV9 and TRBJ2-7; TRBD2 agrees at 8 bases. The CDR3 contains 15 residues. The trim removed 0 bases at V and 4 bases at J, leaving 6 bases unmatched. Germline V gene data show CDR1 as SGDLS and CDR2 as YYNGEE. The CDR3 DNA reads as TGTGCCAGCAGCGTAGAAGCGGGAGCAGTGTACGAGCAGTACTTC. Its protein product is CASSVEAGAVYEQYF.

The J gene is TRBJ2-1, the V gene TRBV5-1; perhaps TRBD1 as D (5 bases). The germline gives CDR1 SGHRS, CDR2 YFSETQ. CDR3 length: 16 residues. The V gene lost 4 bases and the J gene lost 7 bases, with 21 bases spanning the gap. The CDR3 sequence: CASSQGEVRVGNEQFF. DNA for the CDR3: TGCGCCAGCAGCCAAGGAGAGGTCAGGGTCGGAAATGAGCAGTTCTTC.

The genes are TRBV18 and TRBJ1-4; the match to TRBD1 covers 7 bases. V shed 3 bases, J shed 7 bases, and the junction held 5 bases outside the gene matches. Germline loops: CDR1 KGHSH, CDR2 LQKENI. There are 14 residues in the CDR3. The chain's CDR3 is CASSPSDRAEKLFF. Here the CDR3 DNA reads TGTGCCAGCTCACCGTCCGACAGGGCTGAAAAACTGTTTTTT.

This clone appeared a few times. This chain connects TRBV28 to TRBJ2-7; the D gene is possibly TRBD1 (5 bases). The CDR3 is 13 amino acids. Germline values: CDR1 MDHEN, CDR2 SYDVKM. V lost 2 bases, J lost 4 bases, and 9 bases lay in between. The CDR3 sequence is CASSLLGAYEQYF. CDR3 bases: TGTGCCAGCAGTTTACTAGGGGCTTACGAGCAGTACTTC.

This clone appeared a single time. The genes are TRBV30 and TRBJ2-7; 11 bases agree with TRBD2. The CDR3 runs 18 residues. CDR1 is GTSNPN, CDR2 SVGIG, per germline (reference sequence). V lost 1 base and J lost 2; bases outside the gene matches: 13. CDR3 sequence reads: CAWSGVGKLAGAPYEQYF. CDR3 nucleotide sequence: TGTGCCTGGAGTGGGGTCGGGAAACTAGCGGGGGCCCCCTACGAGCAGTACTTC.

The chain uses TRBV2 and TRBJ2-2, with D possibly matching TRBD2 (5 bases). The germline V gene has CDR1 SNHLY and CDR2 FYNNEI. This CDR3 contains 14 residues. Trimming took 7 bases from V and 1 from J, leaving 10 bases between them. The CDR3 nucleotides read TGTGCCAGCACCCGGACTGGGAACACCGGGGAGCTGTTTTTT. It is translated as CASTRTGNTGELFF. Looking up the rest from reference TRBV2 and TRBJ2-2 gives the full variable domain: EPEVTQTPSHQVTQMGQEVILRCVPISNHLYFYWYRQILGQKVEFLVSFYNNEISEKSEIFDDQFSVERPDGSNFTLKIRSTKLEDSAMYFCASTRTGNTGELFFGEGSRLTVL.

This clone was seen a single time. The V gene is TRBV5-4, the J gene TRBJ1-1; D not resolved. CDR3 length equals 14 residues. V was cut by 0 bases and J by 2 bases, with 8 bases left in between. Per germline, CDR1 SGHNT and CDR2 YYREEE (reference sequence). CDR3 region: CASSLDIVNTEAFF. CDR3 nucleotide sequence: TGTGCCAGCAGCTTGGACATCGTCAACACTGAAGCTTTCTTT.

The rearrangement joins TRBV29-1 to TRBJ2-7, with TRBD1 matching 10 bases. Trimming removed 1 base from V and 3 bases from J; junction bases left unmatched: 0. This CDR3 contains 13 residues. From germline, CDR1 is SQVTM and CDR2 ANQGSEA. DNA for the CDR3: TGCAGCGTTGAAGGGACAGGGGGCTACGAGCAGTACTTC. Encoded protein: CSVEGTGGYEQYF.

This clone was recorded a few times. The chain combines TRBV19 with TRBJ2-7, with D possibly TRBD2 on 5 matching bases. Germline V gene data show CDR1 as LNHDA and CDR2 as SQIVND (reference sequence). This CDR3 is built from 15 residues. Trimming removed 0 bases from V and 4 bases from J, with 13 bases in between. CDR3 DNA sequence: TGTGCCAGTAGTATAGACTGGACTGTCGGGTACGAGCAGTACTTC. Translated, it gives CASSIDWTVGYEQYF.

This clone was seen more than once but under ten times. This chain links TRBV9 with TRBJ2-5, with 12 bases matching TRBD2. The germline V gene has CDR1 SGDLS and CDR2 YYNGEE. This CDR3 region has 17 residues. Trimming removed 0 bases from V and 5 bases from J; junction bases left unmatched: 8. This CDR3 is CASSVALAGGPGETQYF. The CDR3 DNA follows: TGTGCCAGCAGCGTAGCTCTAGCGGGAGGGCCGGGGGAGACCCAGTACTTC.

The chain recombines TRBV19 with TRBJ2-7; 7 bases are shared with TRBD1. This CDR3 is 12 amino acids long. CDR1 LNHDA and CDR2 SQIVND come from the germline V gene (reference sequence). Unmatched junction bases numbered 5, after V lost 10 bases and J lost 2 bases. Here the CDR3 DNA reads TGTGCCACCCGGGACAGAGCCTACGAGCAGTACTTC. Protein product: CATRDRAYEQYF.